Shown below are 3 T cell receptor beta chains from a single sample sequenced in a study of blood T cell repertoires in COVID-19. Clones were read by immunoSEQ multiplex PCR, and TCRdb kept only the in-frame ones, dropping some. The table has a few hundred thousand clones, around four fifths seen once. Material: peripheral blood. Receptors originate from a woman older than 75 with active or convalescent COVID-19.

For the CDR3, the DNA is TGTGCCAGCAGGGACAGGGCCGTCTACGAGCAGTACTTC. As protein: CASRDRAVYEQYF. The chain recombines TRBV28 with TRBJ2-7; TRBD1 aligns across 8 bases. V was pared by 6 bases and J by 3 bases, with 4 bases of the junction left unmatched. Germline V CDR1 and CDR2: MDHEN, SYDVKM. The CDR3 covers 13 residues.

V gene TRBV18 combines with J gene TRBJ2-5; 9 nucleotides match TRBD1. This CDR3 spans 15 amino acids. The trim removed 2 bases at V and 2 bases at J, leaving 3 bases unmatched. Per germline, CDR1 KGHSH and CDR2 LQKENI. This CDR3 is CASSPKDRGQETQYF. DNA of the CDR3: TGTGCCAGCTCACCAAAGGACAGGGGTCAAGAGACCCAGTACTTC.

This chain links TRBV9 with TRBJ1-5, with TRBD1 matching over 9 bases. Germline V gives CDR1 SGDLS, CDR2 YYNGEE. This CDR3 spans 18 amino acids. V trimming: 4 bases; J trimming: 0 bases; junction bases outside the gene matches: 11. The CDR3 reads CASSRDSGTGYSNQPQHF. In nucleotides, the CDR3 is TGTGCCAGCAGCCGAGACTCCGGGACAGGGTATAGCAATCAGCCCCAGCATTTT.